Following are 22 T cell receptor beta chains from one sample sequenced in a study of blood T cell repertoires in COVID-19. The repertoire was sequenced with immunoSEQ multiplex PCR; TCRdb's copy has only in-frame clones and lacks some. The profile shows more than 95,000 clones, roughly 80% of them singletons. The sequencing sample was made of peripheral blood. The receptors shown here come from a woman aged 80 or over with active or convalescent COVID-19.

This clone was counted once. The genes are TRBV28 and TRBJ1-5; the match to TRBD1 covers 8 bases. The CDR3 totals 15 residues. Germline loops: CDR1 MDHEN, CDR2 SYDVKM. V dropped 1 base and J dropped 7; count of bases not matched to a gene: 6. This CDR3 reads CASSLLAAGGQPQHF. The CDR3 DNA reads as TGTGCCAGCAGTTTATTGGCGGCAGGGGGCCAGCCCCAGCATTTT.

The J gene is TRBJ2-6, the V gene TRBV5-4; D perhaps matches TRBD1 (5 bases). The germline V gene encodes CDR1 SGHNT and CDR2 YYREEE (reference sequence). V dropped 7 bases and J dropped 0 bases, with 14 bases sitting between them. CDR3 length equals 16 residues. The CDR3 spells CASARQLSSGANVLTF. The CDR3 DNA sequence: TGTGCCAGCGCGAGACAGCTTTCCTCTGGGGCCAACGTCCTGACTTTC. Filled out from reference TRBV5-4 and TRBJ2-6, the complete variable domain reads ETGVTQSPTHLIKTRGQQVTLRCSSQSGHNTVSWYQQALGQGPQFIFQYYREEENGRGNFPPRFSGLQFPNYSSELNVNALELDDSALYLCASARQLSSGANVLTFGAGSRLTVL.

This rearrangement joins TRBV6-6 to TRBJ1-5; possible D gene TRBD1, 6 bases. Deletions cut 5 bases from V and 3 bases from J, with 14 bases between. This CDR3 is 15 amino acids long. Germline CDR1 reads MNHNY; CDR2 reads SVGAGI (reference sequence). CDR3 protein: CASSRVQGSNQPQHF. DNA of the CDR3: TGTGCCAGCAGTAGGGTACAGGGATCCAATCAGCCCCAGCATTTT.

In this sample, this clone turned up a few times. This chain uses TRBV7-9 with TRBJ2-7; 11 positions match TRBD1. The germline V gene has CDR1 SEHNR and CDR2 FQNEAQ (reference sequence). The CDR3 totals 15 residues. Trimming cost V 4 bases and J 6 bases; bases outside gene matches: 8. The CDR3 protein is CASSSGQGGIGEQYF. CDR3 DNA sequence: TGTGCCAGCAGCTCGGGACAGGGGGGGATCGGCGAGCAGTACTTC.

The gene calls are TRBV28 and TRBJ2-7; D is possibly TRBD1 (5 bases). This CDR3 has 12 amino acids. CDR1 and CDR2 (germline): MDHEN, SYDVKM. V gave up 6 bases and J gave up 10 bases, with 16 bases separating them. The CDR3, as DNA: TGTGCCAGCAGCAACACCAGGGATTATCAGTACTTC. This encodes CASSNTRDYQYF.

V usage is TRBV18 and J usage is TRBJ1-5; D is perhaps TRBD1 (6 bases). Germline lookup yields CDR1 KGHSH and CDR2 LQKENI. The CDR3 is 16 residues long. The V and J ends lost 1 base and 0 bases respectively, with 10 bases between them. DNA of the CDR3: TGTGCCAGCTCACCACGACAGGTGAATAGCAATCAGCCCCAGCATTTT. This gives the protein CASSPRQVNSNQPQHF. Variable domain in full (rest from reference TRBV18 and TRBJ1-5): NAGVMQNPRHLVRRRGQEARLRCSPMKGHSHVYWYRQLPEEGLKFMVYLQKENIIDESGMPKERFSAEFPKEGPSILRIQQVVRGDSAAYFCASSPRQVNSNQPQHFGDGTRLSIL.

This clone was recorded once. The chain is built from TRBV18 and TRBJ1-6; 11 bases are shared with TRBD1. The CDR3 is 17 residues long. The germline V gene encodes CDR1 KGHSH and CDR2 LQKENI. After removal of 4 bases from V and 8 bases from J, the junction contained 10 bases not matched to a gene. The CDR3 is CASSLIRQGQGDSPLHF. In DNA form, the CDR3 reads TGTGCCAGCTCACTAATACGCCAGGGACAGGGGGATTCACCCCTCCACTTT.

V usage is TRBV29-1 and J usage is TRBJ2-3; D not certain. The germline gives CDR1 SQVTM, CDR2 ANQGSEA. Trimming took 2 bases from V and 2 from J, leaving 8 bases between them. The CDR3 spans 13 residues. CDR3 amino acids: CSVESIYTDTQYF. The DNA of the CDR3 is TGCAGCGTTGAATCCATCTACACAGATACGCAGTATTTT.

The chain joins TRBV6-5 to TRBJ1-5; 9 bases match TRBD1. In germline, CDR1 is MNHEY, CDR2 SVGAGI. The CDR3 totals 14 residues. Trimming took 6 bases from V and 6 from J; bases not matched to a gene: 6. DNA for the CDR3: TGTGCCAGCAGAAGGGACAGGGTGAGTCAGCCCCAGCATTTT. It yields the protein CASRRDRVSQPQHF.

CDR3 residues: CASSLAHEGAEAFF. CDR3 nucleotide sequence: TGTGCCAGCAGCTTAGCGCACGAGGGAGCTGAAGCTTTCTTT. The chain couples TRBV11-2 to TRBJ1-1; no reliable D call. Germline CDR1 and CDR2: SGHAT and FQNNGV. This CDR3 region has 14 residues. V shed 1 base and J shed 6 bases, with 12 bases lying between them.

The chain links TRBV28 to TRBJ2-7, with 7 positions matching TRBD1. Germline CDR1 is MDHEN and CDR2 is SYDVKM. The ends lost 1 base at V and 7 bases at J; junction bases unmatched: 4. The CDR3 extends over 13 amino acids. CDR3 sequence: CASSLYRDREQYF. The CDR3 DNA follows: TGTGCCAGCAGTTTATACCGGGACAGAGAGCAGTACTTC.

The V gene is TRBV28, the J gene TRBJ1-1; possible D gene TRBD1, 5 bases. V lost 1 base and J 8 bases, leaving 8 bases between the germline ends. The CDR3 spans 12 residues. Germline CDR1 and CDR2: MDHEN and SYDVKM. The CDR3 protein is CASSLSGFEAFF. CDR3 in DNA: TGTGCCAGCAGTTTATCAGGGTTCGAAGCTTTCTTT.

The J gene is TRBJ1-2, the V gene TRBV28; D might be TRBD1 (5 bases). The CDR3 totals 13 residues. The V gene's germline CDR1 is MDHEN and CDR2 SYDVKM. Trimming shortened V by 4 bases and J by 2 bases, and 8 bases separated the two germline ends. The CDR3, as DNA: TGTGCCAGCAGTTGGGGCCAGAACTATGGCTACACCTTC. Residues: CASSWGQNYGYTF.

The chain has TRBV10-3 and TRBJ2-1; 9 bases map to TRBD2. The germline CDR1 and CDR2 sequences are ENHRY and SYGVKD. The CDR3 covers 13 residues. V was clipped by 2 bases and J by 10 bases; unmatched bases: 3. CDR3 in amino acids: CAISEGAGGEQFF. The CDR3 DNA reads as TGTGCCATCAGTGAGGGAGCGGGGGGCGAGCAGTTCTTC.

V usage is TRBV6-5 and J usage is TRBJ1-3; TRBD1 matches 10 bases. This CDR3 is built from 15 residues. Germline V CDR1 and CDR2: MNHEY, SVGAGI. With V trimmed by 9 bases and J by 0 bases, 5 bases remained unmatched. This CDR3 is CASFRDRGSGNTIYF. The CDR3, as DNA: TGTGCCAGTTTCCGGGACAGGGGCTCTGGAAACACCATATATTTT.

The rearrangement links TRBV24-1 to TRBJ2-3, with a weak D call TRBD2 (5 bases). Per the germline V gene, CDR1 is KGHDR and CDR2 is SFDVKD. V was shortened by 3 bases and J by 2 bases, with 23 bases between the two germline ends. The CDR3 loop spans 19 amino acids. The CDR3 spells CATSDTDGTRIGATDTQYF. In DNA form, the CDR3 reads TGTGCCACCAGTGATACCGACGGAACTAGGATAGGAGCCACAGATACGCAGTATTTT.

The chain joins TRBV7-3 to TRBJ2-5; a weak D match, TRBD1 (6 bases). The ends were cut back, 5 bases at V and 4 bases at J, with 8 bases in the middle. CDR1 SGHTA and CDR2 FQGTGA come from the germline V gene. The CDR3 loop spans 12 amino acids. This chain's CDR3 is CASSLRGETQYF. In nucleotides, the CDR3 is TGTGCCAGCAGCCTCAGGGGAGAGACCCAGTACTTC.

The rearrangement uses TRBV28 and TRBJ2-1; the match to TRBD1 covers 8 bases. The CDR3 covers 16 residues. V lost 1 base and J lost 1; bases outside the gene matches: 3. Germline CDR1 reads MDHEN; CDR2 reads SYDVKM. The CDR3 region is CASSLFGQGSYNEQFF. The CDR3 DNA is TGTGCCAGCAGTTTATTCGGACAGGGTTCCTACAATGAGCAGTTCTTC. The whole variable domain, remainder taken from reference TRBV28 and TRBJ2-1, is DVKVTQSSRYLVKRTGEKVFLECVQDMDHENMFWYRQDPGLGLRLIYFSYDVKMKEKGDIPEGYSVSREKKERFSLILESASTNQTSMYLCASSLFGQGSYNEQFFGPGTRLTVL.

CDR3 DNA sequence: TGTGCCAGCAGTGAACGGAGGGAGGGTCAGCCCCAGCATTTT. Amino acids: CASSERREGQPQHF. V gene TRBV2 combines with J gene TRBJ1-5; D gene uncertain. V was pared by 2 bases and J by 6 bases, with 11 bases between. Germline values: CDR1 SNHLY, CDR2 FYNNEI. The CDR3 has 14 residues. The full variable domain, with the rest looked up from reference TRBV2 and TRBJ1-5, is EPEVTQTPSHQVTQMGQEVILRCVPISNHLYFYWYRQILGQKVEFLVSFYNNEISEKSEIFDDQFSVERPDGSNFTLKIRSTKLEDSAMYFCASSERREGQPQHFGDGTRLSIL.

This chain connects TRBV5-6 to TRBJ1-2, with TRBD1 matching over 7 bases. The CDR3 is made up of 16 amino acids. The trim removed 0 bases at V and 5 bases at J, leaving 10 bases unmatched. The germline V gene has CDR1 SGHDT and CDR2 YYEEEE. In nucleotides, the CDR3 is TGTGCCAGCAGCTTGGTGGCAGGGGGTAGTCGGTATGGCTACACCTTC. Translating gives CASSLVAGGSRYGYTF.

The chain joins TRBV5-4 to TRBJ2-2, with 11 bases lining up with TRBD2. The CDR3 is made up of 16 amino acids. J gave up 7 bases and V 2 bases, and 7 bases lay outside the gene matches. CDR1 is SGHNT, CDR2 YYREEE, per germline (reference sequence). CDR3 in amino acids: CASSFGGSGRVGELFF. In DNA form, the CDR3 reads TGTGCCAGCAGCTTTGGAGGTAGCGGGAGGGTCGGGGAGCTGTTTTTT.

For the CDR3, the DNA is TGTGCCAGCTCAATTCAGGACGGCCGCGACCGGGGGAGCTATGGCTACACCTTC. This codes for CASSIQDGRDRGSYGYTF. The chain employs TRBV18 and TRBJ1-2, with D possibly matching TRBD1 (5 bases). CDR3 size: 18 residues. The V gene's germline CDR1 is KGHSH and CDR2 LQKENI. Trimming cost V 5 bases and J 4 bases, with 26 bases left between them.